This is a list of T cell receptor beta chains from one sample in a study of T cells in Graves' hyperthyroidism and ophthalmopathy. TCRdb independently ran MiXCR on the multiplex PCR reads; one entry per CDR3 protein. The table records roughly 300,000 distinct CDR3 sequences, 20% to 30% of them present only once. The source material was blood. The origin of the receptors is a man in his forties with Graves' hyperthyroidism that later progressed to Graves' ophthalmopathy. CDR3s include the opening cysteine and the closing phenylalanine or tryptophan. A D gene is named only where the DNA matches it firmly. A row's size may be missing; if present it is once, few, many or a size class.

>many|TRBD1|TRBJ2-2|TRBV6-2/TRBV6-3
CASGRQGAFSGELFF
TGTGCCAGCGGAAGACAGGGGGCGTTTTCCGGGGAGCTGTTTTTT
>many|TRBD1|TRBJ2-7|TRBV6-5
CASSPGQGISYEQYF
TGTGCCAGCAGCCCGGGACAGGGGATTTCCTACGAGCAGTACTTC
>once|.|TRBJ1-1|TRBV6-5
CASSYSPVNWHEAFF
TGTGCCAGCAGTTACTCACCAGTGAACTGGCACGAAGCTTTCTTT
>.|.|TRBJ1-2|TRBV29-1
CSAVDSYYGYTF
TGCAGCGCCGTGGACAGTTATTATGGCTACACCTTC
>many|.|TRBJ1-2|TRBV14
CASSLGLVGYGYTF
TGTGCCAGCAGCCTAGGACTGGTGGGCTATGGCTACACCTTC
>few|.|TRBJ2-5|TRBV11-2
CASSQRGAETQYF
TGTGCCAGCAGCCAAAGAGGGGCCGAGACCCAGTACTTC
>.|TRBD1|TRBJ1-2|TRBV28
CATSTGFYGYTF
TGTGCCACCTCGACAGGGTTCTATGGCTACACCTTC
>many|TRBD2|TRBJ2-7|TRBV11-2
CASSLSLAVVTYEQYF
TGTGCCAGCAGCCTGTCACTAGCGGTAGTAACCTACGAGCAGTACTTC
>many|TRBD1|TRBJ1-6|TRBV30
CAWTPGQGNSPLHF
TGTGCCTGGACCCCGGGACAGGGAAATTCACCCCTCCACTTT
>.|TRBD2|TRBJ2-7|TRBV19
CASSPLAGAVNEQYF
TGTGCCAGTAGTCCACTAGCGGGAGCAGTAAACGAGCAGTACTTC
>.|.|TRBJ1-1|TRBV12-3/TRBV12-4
CASSRAGTEAFF
TGTGCCAGCAGTCGGGCAGGAACTGAAGCTTTCTTT
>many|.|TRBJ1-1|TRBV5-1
CASSLRLRGVGTEAFF
TGCGCCAGCAGCCTTCGCCTGAGGGGAGTAGGCACTGAAGCTTTCTTT
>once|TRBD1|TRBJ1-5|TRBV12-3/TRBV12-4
CASSLGQGDWNQPQHF
TGTGCCAGCAGTCTCGGACAGGGAGATTGGAATCAGCCCCAGCATTTT
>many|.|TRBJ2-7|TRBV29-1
CSVEGESYEQYF
TGCAGCGTAGAGGGGGAATCCTACGAGCAGTACTTC
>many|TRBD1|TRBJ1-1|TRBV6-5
CASSSNRRQGATLPFF
TGTGCCAGCAGTTCTAATCGCCGACAGGGCGCTACCCTGCCTTTCTTT